Below, 25 T cell receptor beta chains from the same sample are listed, as sequenced in a study of cytomegalovirus exposure and HLA in healthy donors. Vbeta (60) and Jbeta (13) primers were used in the PCR. The data were produced by immunoSEQ multiplex PCR, yet TCRdb's version contains in-frame clones alone and is incomplete. The sample carries about 140,000 clones, 73% recorded once. The sequenced material came from PBMCs. The receptor set was obtained from a human donor in good health.

This clone was seen a few times. V and J are TRBV2 and TRBJ2-1; 9 nucleotides align to TRBD1. The ends lost 8 bases at V and 0 bases at J; junction bases unmatched: 2. The length of the CDR3 is 14 residues. Germline V lookup: CDR1 SNHLY, CDR2 FYNNEI. CDR3 DNA sequence: TGTGCCAGCGGACAGGGGAGCTCCTACAATGAGCAGTTCTTC. This gives the protein CASGQGSSYNEQFF.

This clone was seen just once. This rearrangement joins TRBV30 to TRBJ1-1, with D unresolved. The V and J ends lost 0 bases and 3 bases respectively, with 8 bases between them. Germline values: CDR1 GTSNPN, CDR2 SVGIG (reference sequence). This CDR3 is 13 amino acids long. The CDR3, as DNA: TGTGCCTGGAGTGTAAAGAGGGACACTGAAGCTTTCTTT. Translated, it gives CAWSVKRDTEAFF.

The gene calls are TRBV6-4 and TRBJ2-2; 8 bases match TRBD1. V dropped 6 bases and J dropped 3; count of bases not matched to a gene: 6. Germline values: CDR1 MRHNA, CDR2 SNTAGT. This CDR3 has 15 residues. CDR3 amino acids: CASSPGTGDTGELFF. CDR3 DNA sequence: TGTGCCAGCAGCCCAGGGACAGGAGACACCGGGGAGCTGTTTTTT.

The V gene is TRBV28, the J gene TRBJ1-1; D is perhaps TRBD1 (6 bases). CDR1 is MDHEN, CDR2 SYDVKM, per germline. V was pared by 6 bases and J by 12 bases, with 17 bases between. The length of the CDR3 is 12 residues. CDR3 protein: CASSQSDSRTFF. In DNA, the CDR3 is TGTGCCAGCAGCCAATCGGACAGTAGGACTTTCTTT. The full variable domain, its missing parts supplied by reference TRBV28 and TRBJ1-1, is DVKVTQSSRYLVKRTGEKVFLECVQDMDHENMFWYRQDPGLGLRLIYFSYDVKMKEKGDIPEGYSVSREKKERFSLILESASTNQTSMYLCASSQSDSRTFFGQGTRLTVV.

V and J are TRBV4-2 and TRBJ2-1; the match to TRBD2 covers 10 bases. The CDR3 loop spans 16 amino acids. Germline lookup yields CDR1 LGHNA and CDR2 YNFKEQ. V lost 3 bases and J lost 0; bases outside the gene matches: 2. CDR3 sequence: CASSHLAGASYNEQFF. The CDR3 nucleotides are TGTGCCAGCAGCCACCTAGCGGGGGCCTCCTACAATGAGCAGTTCTTC.

The chain employs TRBV2 and TRBJ2-1; 10 bases fit TRBD2. Germline loops: CDR1 SNHLY, CDR2 FYNNEI. This CDR3 contains 15 residues. V gave up 4 bases and J gave up 8 bases; unmatched junction bases: 8. The CDR3 protein is CASSVGSSGSYEQFF. The CDR3 DNA reads TGTGCCAGCAGTGTCGGGTCTAGCGGGAGCTATGAGCAGTTCTTC.

This clone was seen once. The chain uses TRBV5-5 and TRBJ1-6; unclear D gene. Germline V CDR1 and CDR2: SGHKS, YYEKEE (reference sequence). V was cut by 4 bases and J by 6 bases, with 11 bases left in between. The CDR3 has 14 residues. The CDR3 reads CASSPRSVNSPLHF. DNA of the CDR3: TGTGCCAGCAGCCCGAGGTCAGTTAATTCACCCCTCCACTTT.

The genes are TRBV5-1 and TRBJ2-5, with 11 bases matching TRBD2. Germline-derived CDR1 and CDR2 are SGHRS and YFSETQ. The V gene end was trimmed by 2 bases and the J gene end by 3 bases; junction bases not matched to a gene: 3. The CDR3 contains 15 residues. CDR3 DNA: TGCGCCAGCAGCTTATTAGCGGGGGGGAAAGAGACCCAGTACTTC. This codes for CASSLLAGGKETQYF.

This clone was recorded a few times. CDR3 sequence: CASSPGDRDTEAFF. CDR3 nucleotides: TGTGCCAGTAGTCCAGGGGACAGGGACACTGAAGCTTTCTTT. The V and J genes are TRBV19 and TRBJ1-1; 9 nucleotides align to TRBD1. The germline CDR1 and CDR2 sequences are LNHDA and SQIVND (reference sequence). The CDR3 runs to 14 residues. V shed 5 bases and J 3 bases; nucleotides not matched to a gene: 4.

This rearrangement joins TRBV4-1 to TRBJ2-1, with 7 nucleotides matching TRBD2. CDR1 is MGHRA, CDR2 YSYEKL, per germline. The trim removed 0 bases at V and 8 bases at J, leaving 13 bases unmatched. The CDR3 is made up of 17 amino acids. The CDR3, as DNA: TGCGCCAGCAGCCAAGATCCGGGGGGAGGGCCAGTAGATGAGCAGTTCTTC. This gives the protein CASSQDPGGGPVDEQFF.

The V and J genes are TRBV2 and TRBJ2-1; TRBD2 agrees at 12 bases. Germline assignment: CDR1 SNHLY and CDR2 FYNNEI. The CDR3 length is 14 residues. V shed 9 bases, J shed 7 bases, and the junction held 7 bases outside the gene matches. CDR3 coding DNA: TGTGCCAGTACTAGCGGGAGGTCTGGGAATGAGCAGTTCTTC. Translation gives CASTSGRSGNEQFF.

The chain recombines TRBV4-1 with TRBJ2-7; TRBD1 matches at 7 bases. Germline CDR1 is MGHRA and CDR2 is YSYEKL. V trimming: 1 base; J trimming: 2 bases; junction bases outside the gene matches: 5. This CDR3 contains 15 residues. CDR3 protein: CASSQGQGLTYEQYF. The DNA of the CDR3 is TGCGCCAGCAGCCAAGGACAGGGCCTAACCTACGAGCAGTACTTC.

The J gene is TRBJ2-5, the V gene TRBV6-1, with TRBD1 as a possible D gene (6 bases). The CDR3 has 15 amino acids. The germline V and J ends were trimmed by 4 bases and 5 bases, with 17 bases remaining between them. Per the germline V gene, CDR1 is MNHNS and CDR2 is SASEGT. CDR3: CASSANKQGGETQYF. The CDR3 DNA follows: TGTGCCAGCAGTGCCAATAAACAGGGCGGGGAGACCCAGTACTTC.

Remarks on this clone: Other DNA sequences in the sample encode the same CDR3. The V gene is TRBV5-1, the J gene TRBJ1-1, with 10 positions matching TRBD1. Germline lookup yields CDR1 SGHRS and CDR2 YFSETQ. V was clipped by 4 bases and J by 3 bases; unmatched bases: 3. The CDR3 is 14 residues long. The CDR3 DNA reads as TGCGCCAGCAGCCTGGGACAGGGGTACACTGAAGCTTTCTTT. This codes for CASSLGQGYTEAFF.

This chain links TRBV30 with TRBJ1-6; 8 nucleotides line up with TRBD1. Germline loops: CDR1 GTSNPN, CDR2 SVGIG (reference sequence). The V segment lost 0 bases and the J segment 8 bases; nucleotides outside the gene matches: 3. This CDR3 has 14 amino acids. The CDR3 DNA reads TGTGCCTGGAGTGTACGACAGGGGTATTCACCCCTCCACTTT. Translated, it gives CAWSVRQGYSPLHF.

V is TRBV13 and J is TRBJ2-4; maybe TRBD2 (6 bases). The CDR3 totals 17 residues. The ends were cut back, 5 bases at V and 0 bases at J, with 17 bases in the middle. The germline CDR1 and CDR2 sequences are PRHDT and FYEKMQ (reference sequence). The DNA of the CDR3 is TGTGCCAGCAGCCCCCCCTTGGTGGGAGGAGCCAAAAACATTCAGTACTTC. Translating gives CASSPPLVGGAKNIQYF. The entire variable domain, with the rest obtained from reference TRBV13 and TRBJ2-4, is as follows: AAGVIQSPRHLIKEKRETATLKCYPIPRHDTVYWYQQGPGQDPQFLISFYEKMQSDKGSIPDRFSAQQFSDYHSELNMSSLELGDSALYFCASSPPLVGGAKNIQYFGAGTRLSVL.

V and J are TRBV30 and TRBJ2-1; D is unresolved. This CDR3 spans 14 amino acids. From germline, CDR1 is GTSNPN and CDR2 SVGIG (reference sequence). V was clipped by 6 bases and J by 0 bases, with 12 bases between them. CDR3 in amino acids: CACTPGSSYNEQFF. CDR3 coding DNA: TGTGCCTGTACCCCAGGTAGCTCCTACAATGAGCAGTTCTTC.

This clone was found once. The rearrangement links TRBV6-5 to TRBJ1-1, with 7 bases lining up with TRBD1. CDR3 size: 15 residues. V shed 3 bases and J 4 bases; nucleotides not matched to a gene: 8. The V gene's germline CDR1 is MNHEY and CDR2 SVGAGI. CDR3 residues: CASSYLGDSRTEAFF. DNA of the CDR3: TGTGCCAGCAGTTATCTCGGGGACAGTCGCACTGAAGCTTTCTTT.

The chain couples TRBV5-6 to TRBJ1-1; TRBD1 is a possible D gene (5 bases). V shed 1 base and J shed 5 bases, with 12 bases lying between them. Germline values: CDR1 SGHDT, CDR2 YYEEEE. This CDR3 spans 14 amino acids. The CDR3, as DNA: TGTGCCAGCAGCTTGTTTCAGGGTTGGACTGAAGCTTTCTTT. It codes for CASSLFQGWTEAFF.

This clone was seen once. In DNA, the CDR3 is TGTGCCAGCTCACCTGGACAGGGGTCGATCAATGAGCAGTTCTTC. It codes for CASSPGQGSINEQFF. V gene TRBV18 combines with J gene TRBJ2-1; TRBD1 agrees at 9 bases. Trimming took 3 bases from V and 6 from J; bases not matched to a gene: 6. Germline values: CDR1 KGHSH, CDR2 LQKENI. This CDR3 is 15 amino acids long.

The chain combines TRBV20-1 with TRBJ1-2, with 8 nucleotides matching TRBD1. CDR3 length: 10 residues. V lost 4 bases to trimming and J lost 14 bases; unmatched junction nucleotides: 6. Germline values: CDR1 DFQATT, CDR2 SNEGSKA (reference sequence). The CDR3 DNA sequence: TGCAGTGCTAAGGACAGGGTTTATACCTTC. This sequence encodes CSAKDRVYTF.

A note on this clone: Compared with germline, one end of the junction differs, possibly owing to a read error. The genes are TRBV2 and TRBJ2-6; a possible D gene is TRBD1 (6 bases). The CDR3 is 17 residues long. From germline, CDR1 is SNHLY and CDR2 FYNNEI. CDR3 DNA sequence: TGTGCCGGCAGAGAGGACAGATCAAGCTCTGGGGCCAACGTCCTGACTTTC. Amino acid sequence: CAGREDRSSSGANVLTF.

The rearrangement links TRBV9 to TRBJ1-1; D is perhaps TRBD1 (5 bases). This CDR3 is built from 13 residues. Germline CDR1 is SGDLS and CDR2 is YYNGEE. Trimming removed 1 base from V and 3 bases from J, with 7 bases in between. The CDR3 DNA follows: TGTGCCAGCAGCGTATGGGGGGACACTGAAGCTTTCTTT. Its translation: CASSVWGDTEAFF.

The chain couples TRBV30 to TRBJ2-1, with 9 bases matching TRBD1. After removal of 0 bases from V and 5 bases from J, the junction contained 5 bases not matched to a gene. Germline loops: CDR1 GTSNPN, CDR2 SVGIG (reference sequence). The CDR3 extends over 15 amino acids. This CDR3 is CAWSVRTGDNNEQFF. CDR3 nucleotides: TGTGCCTGGAGTGTACGGACAGGGGATAACAATGAGCAGTTCTTC.

The chain uses TRBV7-8 and TRBJ1-2, with TRBD1 matching 11 bases. Unmatched junction bases numbered 9, after V lost 4 bases and J lost 5 bases. Germline CDR1 is SGHVS and CDR2 is FQNEAQ. This CDR3 contains 16 residues. CDR3 sequence: CASSSRGQGESYGYTF. The CDR3 nucleotides are TGTGCCAGCAGCTCCCGGGGACAGGGGGAATCGTATGGCTACACCTTC.